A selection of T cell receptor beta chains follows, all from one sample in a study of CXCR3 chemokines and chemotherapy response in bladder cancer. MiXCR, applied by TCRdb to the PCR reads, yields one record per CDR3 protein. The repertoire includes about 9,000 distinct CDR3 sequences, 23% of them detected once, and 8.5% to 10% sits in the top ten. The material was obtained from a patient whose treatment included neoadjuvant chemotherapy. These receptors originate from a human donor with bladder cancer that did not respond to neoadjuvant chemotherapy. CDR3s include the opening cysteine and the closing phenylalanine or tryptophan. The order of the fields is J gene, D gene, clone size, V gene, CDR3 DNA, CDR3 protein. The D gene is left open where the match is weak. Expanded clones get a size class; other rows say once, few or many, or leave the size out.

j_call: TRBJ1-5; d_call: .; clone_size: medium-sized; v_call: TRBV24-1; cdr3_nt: TGTGCCACCAGTCCAAGGGGAGGGGAGCAGCCCCAGCATTTT; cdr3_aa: CATSPRGGEQPQHF
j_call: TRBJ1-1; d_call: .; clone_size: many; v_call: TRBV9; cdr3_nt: TGTGCCAGCAGCGGGAATATCGGAGACATGAACACTGAAGCTTTCTTT; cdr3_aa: CASSGNIGDMNTEAFF
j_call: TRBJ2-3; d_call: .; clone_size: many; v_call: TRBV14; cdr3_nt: TGTGCCAGCAGCCAAGTCAAAGATACGCAGTATTTT; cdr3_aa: CASSQVKDTQYF
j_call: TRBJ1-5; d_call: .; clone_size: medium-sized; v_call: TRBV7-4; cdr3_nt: TGTGCCAGCAGCTTAGACAGGATTGATAGGAGCAATCAGCCCCAGCATTTT; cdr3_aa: CASSLDRIDRSNQPQHF
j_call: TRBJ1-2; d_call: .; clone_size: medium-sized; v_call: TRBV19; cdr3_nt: TGTGCCAGTAGTCTTGCGCAGGGAGGCTATGGCTACACCTTC; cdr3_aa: CASSLAQGGYGYTF
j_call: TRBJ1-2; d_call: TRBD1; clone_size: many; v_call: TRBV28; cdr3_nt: TGTGCCAGCAGTTTATGGGTCAGACAGGGACCGAGTGGCTACACCTTC; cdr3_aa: CASSLWVRQGPSGYTF
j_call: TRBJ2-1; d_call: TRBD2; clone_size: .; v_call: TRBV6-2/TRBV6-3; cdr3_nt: TGTGCCAGCCGTGGGGGGGGTGGCAATGAGCAGTTCTTC; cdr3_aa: CASRGGGGNEQFF
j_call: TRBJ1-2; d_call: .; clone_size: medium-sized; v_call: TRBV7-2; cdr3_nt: TGTGCCAGCAGCTTAGCCTCCAGGTCCTATGGCTACACCTTC; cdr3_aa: CASSLASRSYGYTF
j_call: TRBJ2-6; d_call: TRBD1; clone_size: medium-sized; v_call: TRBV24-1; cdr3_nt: TGTGCCACCAGTGACCCGACAGGGAAAGGGGCCAACGTCCTGACTTTC; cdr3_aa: CATSDPTGKGANVLTF
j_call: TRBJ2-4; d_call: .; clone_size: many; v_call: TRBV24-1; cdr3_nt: TGTGCCACCAGTGACTCATCGGGGCGGACTGGACGGGACATTCAGTACTTC; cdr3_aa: CATSDSSGRTGRDIQYF
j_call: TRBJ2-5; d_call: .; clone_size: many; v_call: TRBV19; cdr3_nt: TGTGCCAGCAAAGTCGGGGGCGGCCAAGAGACCCAGTACTTC; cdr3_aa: CASKVGGGQETQYF
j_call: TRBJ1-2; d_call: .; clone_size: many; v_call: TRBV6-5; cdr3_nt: TGTGCCAGCAGTTACTCGCGAAATAACTATGGCTACACCTTC; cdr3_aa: CASSYSRNNYGYTF
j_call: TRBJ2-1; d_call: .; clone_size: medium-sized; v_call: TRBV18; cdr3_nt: TGTGCCAGCTCGCTCCAGGGAAATGAGCAGTTCTTC; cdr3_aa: CASSLQGNEQFF
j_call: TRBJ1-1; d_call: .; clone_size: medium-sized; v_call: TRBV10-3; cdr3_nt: TGTGCCATCAGTGAGGCCCCGGGGACTGAAGCTTTCTTT; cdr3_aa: CAISEAPGTEAFF
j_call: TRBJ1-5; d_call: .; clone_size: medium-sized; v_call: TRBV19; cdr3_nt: TGTGCCAGTAGTATAGAAGGGGCAGCCTTCAATCAGCCCCAGCATTTT; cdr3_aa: CASSIEGAAFNQPQHF
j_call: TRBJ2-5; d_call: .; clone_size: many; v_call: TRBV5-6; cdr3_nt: TGTGCCAGCAGCTGGAGGGACAGCACCTTCCAAGAGACCCAGTACTTC; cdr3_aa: CASSWRDSTFQETQYF
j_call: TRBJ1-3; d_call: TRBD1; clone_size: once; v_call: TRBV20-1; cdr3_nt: TGCAGTGCTGACAGGGGGCAAGGAAACACCATATATTTT; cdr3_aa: CSADRGQGNTIYF
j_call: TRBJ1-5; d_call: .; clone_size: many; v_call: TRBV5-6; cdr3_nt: TGTGCCAGCAGCTTGGGAGGGACGGGGGTTTCCCCCCAGCATTTT; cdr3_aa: CASSLGGTGVSPQHF
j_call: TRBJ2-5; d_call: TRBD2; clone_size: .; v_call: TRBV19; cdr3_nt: TGTGCCAGCAGCTTTGGTAGCGGGGGGGCACGGACCCAGTACTTC; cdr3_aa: CASSFGSGGARTQYF
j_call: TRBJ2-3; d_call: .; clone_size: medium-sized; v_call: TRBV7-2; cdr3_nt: TGTGCCAGCAGCAATCGTGGCGCTCGGGGGTACACAGATACGCAGTATTTT; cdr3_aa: CASSNRGARGYTDTQYF
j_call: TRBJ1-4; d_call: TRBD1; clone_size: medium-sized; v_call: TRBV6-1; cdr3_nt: TGTGCCAGCCTTCTGGGACAGGGAGTTAATGAAAAACTGTTTTTT; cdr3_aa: CASLLGQGVNEKLFF